One sample yielded the 7 T cell receptor beta chains listed below, sequenced in a study of T cell repertoires in cytomegalovirus infection. In TCRdb, the reads were re-called with MiXCR into one record per CDR3 protein. This table has 150,000 to 200,000 distinct CDR3 sequences, 28% appearing once. Input material: PBMCs. These receptors originate from a human donor in good health (CMV status not recorded). Some clones in this sample may be carry-over from other donors' samples.

This clonotype was counted between two and nine times. The chain uses TRBV12-3 or TRBV12-4 and TRBJ2-5; possible D gene TRBD2, 7 bases. The CDR3 loop spans 14 amino acids. V lost 6 bases and J 5 bases, leaving 16 bases between the germline ends. The CDR3 here is CASRNGGPGETQYF. The CDR3 DNA is TGTGCCAGCAGGAACGGGGGGCCGGGGGAGACCCAGTACTTC.

The gene calls are TRBV16 and TRBJ2-7; no clear D. Trimming stripped 3 bases from V and 2 bases from J, with 11 bases between. This CDR3 has 14 residues. The germline V gene has CDR1 KGHSY and CDR2 FQNENV. The CDR3 region is CASSHYRTAYEQYF. The CDR3 region has the DNA TGTGCCAGCAGCCACTACCGGACCGCCTACGAGCAGTACTTC. The whole variable domain, filled in from reference TRBV16 and TRBJ2-7, reads GEEVAQTPKHLVRGEGQKAKLYCAPIKGHSYVFWYQQVLKNEFKFLISFQNENVFDETGMPKERFSAKCLPNSPCSLEIQATKLEDSAVYFCASSHYRTAYEQYFGPGTRLTVT.

The chain recombines TRBV11-2 with TRBJ2-1; D is unresolved. Germline V gene sequence: CDR1 SGHAT, CDR2 FQNNGV. The CDR3 is made up of 13 amino acids. V shed 3 bases and J shed 7 bases, with 10 bases lying between them. CDR3 DNA sequence: TGTGCCAGCAGCTTCAGGTTTACGAATGAGCAGTTCTTC. Translating it yields CASSFRFTNEQFF.

The genes are TRBV7-8 and TRBJ1-1, with 7 bases lining up with TRBD1. Germline V gene data show CDR1 as SGHVS and CDR2 as FQNEAQ. The CDR3 extends over 13 amino acids. The ends lost 5 bases at V and 8 bases at J; junction bases unmatched: 8. CDR3 coding DNA: TGTGCCAGCAGCCAGACCCGGACAGGAGAAGCTTTCTTT. It yields the protein CASSQTRTGEAFF.

In its sample, this clonotype was seen a few times. This rearrangement joins TRBV7-2 to TRBJ2-1; the D gene is possibly TRBD1 (5 bases). Trimming cost V 5 bases and J 6 bases, with 17 bases left between them. This CDR3 is built from 15 residues. The germline V gene encodes CDR1 SGHTA and CDR2 FQGNSA. The CDR3: CASSPRARAVNEQFF. The CDR3 nucleotides read TGTGCCAGCAGCCCAAGGGCCAGGGCCGTCAATGAGCAGTTCTTC.

This sequence joins TRBV19 and TRBJ2-2; D unclear. This CDR3 comprises 13 residues. The V gene lost 7 bases and the J gene lost 1 base, with 7 bases spanning the gap. Per the germline V gene, CDR1 is LNHDA and CDR2 is SQIVND (reference sequence). The CDR3 sequence is CASNWGNTGELFF. DNA of the CDR3: TGTGCCAGTAATTGGGGGAACACCGGGGAGCTGTTTTTT.

This clonotype was recorded many times. The V and J genes are TRBV5-4 and TRBJ2-7, with D tentatively TRBD2 (5 bases). Trimming took 5 bases from V and 6 from J, leaving 12 bases between them. Germline V gene sequence: CDR1 SGHNT, CDR2 YYREEE (reference sequence). This CDR3 is built from 12 residues. This CDR3 is CASSSNGGEQYF. The DNA for the CDR3 is TGTGCCAGCAGTTCAAATGGAGGCGAGCAGTACTTC.